The rows below give T cell receptor beta chains drawn from one sample of a study of CD8+CD57+ T cells in acquired aplastic anemia. TCRdb recomputed calls from the reads with MiXCR, one row per CDR3 protein. This table has about 160,000 distinct CDR3 sequences, 40% to 50% appearing once. Sequenced: sorted CD4+, CD8+, or CD8+CD57+ T cells (not recorded which) from PBMCs. All receptors come from a human donor with aplastic anemia. The CDR3 runs from the conserved cysteine through the conserved F or W. Fields, in order: CDR3 protein, CDR3 DNA, D gene, J gene, V gene, clone size. A D gene is named only where the DNA matches it firmly. Part of the rows lack a size; the others show once, few, many or a class for expanded clones.

CASSLAGLAATTDTQYF | TGTGCCAGCAGCTTAGCGGGGCTAGCGGCGACCACAGATACGCAGTATTTT | TRBD2 | TRBJ2-3 | TRBV7-8 | NA
CASSLDLGPGANVLTF | TGTGCCAGCAGCTTAGATCTGGGTCCTGGGGCCAACGTCCTGACTTTC | NA | TRBJ2-6 | TRBV11-2 | many
CATSDLQGYGYTF | TGTGCCACCAGTGATTTACAGGGTTATGGCTACACCTTC | NA | TRBJ1-2 | TRBV24-1 | NA
CASSWTEQETQYF | TGTGCCAGCAGCTGGACAGAACAAGAGACCCAGTACTTC | NA | TRBJ2-5 | TRBV12-3/TRBV12-4 | NA
CGVAGRGTGELFF | TGCGGCGTCGCCGGCAGAGGAACCGGGGAGCTGTTTTTT | NA | TRBJ2-2 | TRBV29-1 | NA
CASSGQGTGELFF | TGTGCCAGCAGCGGACAGGGCACCGGGGAGCTGTTTTTT | TRBD1 | TRBJ2-2 | TRBV7-9 | NA
CASSDWISRGHQNQPQHF | TGTGCCAGCAGTGATTGGATCAGTCGGGGACATCAGAATCAGCCCCAGCATTTT | NA | TRBJ1-5 | TRBV25-1 | NA
CASSFTGGRRYNEQFF | TGTGCCAGTAGTTTCACTGGCGGGAGGAGATACAATGAGCAGTTCTTC | TRBD2 | TRBJ2-1 | TRBV19 | many
CASRVLSSYEQYF | TGTGCCAGCAGAGTGCTATCGAGCTACGAGCAGTACTTC | NA | TRBJ2-7 | TRBV2 | many
CATSDLRQANSYEQYF | TGTGCCACCAGTGATTTGCGGCAGGCGAACTCCTACGAGCAGTACTTC | NA | TRBJ2-7 | TRBV24-1 | NA
CASSKGFEVGYEQYF | TGTGCCAGTAGTAAGGGATTCGAGGTGGGCTACGAGCAGTACTTC | NA | TRBJ2-7 | TRBV19 | many
CSVEDLYRGSTEAFF | TGCAGCGTTGAAGATCTTTACAGGGGAAGCACTGAAGCTTTCTTT | TRBD1 | TRBJ1-1 | TRBV29-1 | NA
CASSLRAGGPPGTQYF | TGTGCCAGCAGCTTGAGGGCGGGAGGCCCGCCAGGGACCCAGTACTTC | TRBD2 | TRBJ2-5 | TRBV5-5 | NA
CASSYGTGGRYEQYF | TGTGCCAGCAGTTACGGGACAGGGGGCAGGTACGAGCAGTACTTC | TRBD1 | TRBJ2-7 | TRBV6-6 | many
CASSLDRGRTANTEAFF | TGTGCCAGCAGCTTAGATCGGGGTAGGACCGCTAACACTGAAGCTTTCTTT | NA | TRBJ1-1 | TRBV11-2 | many
CASTSGTGFVAEAFF | TGTGCCAGTACCTCCGGGACAGGGTTTGTGGCTGAAGCTTTCTTT | TRBD1 | TRBJ1-1 | TRBV19 | many